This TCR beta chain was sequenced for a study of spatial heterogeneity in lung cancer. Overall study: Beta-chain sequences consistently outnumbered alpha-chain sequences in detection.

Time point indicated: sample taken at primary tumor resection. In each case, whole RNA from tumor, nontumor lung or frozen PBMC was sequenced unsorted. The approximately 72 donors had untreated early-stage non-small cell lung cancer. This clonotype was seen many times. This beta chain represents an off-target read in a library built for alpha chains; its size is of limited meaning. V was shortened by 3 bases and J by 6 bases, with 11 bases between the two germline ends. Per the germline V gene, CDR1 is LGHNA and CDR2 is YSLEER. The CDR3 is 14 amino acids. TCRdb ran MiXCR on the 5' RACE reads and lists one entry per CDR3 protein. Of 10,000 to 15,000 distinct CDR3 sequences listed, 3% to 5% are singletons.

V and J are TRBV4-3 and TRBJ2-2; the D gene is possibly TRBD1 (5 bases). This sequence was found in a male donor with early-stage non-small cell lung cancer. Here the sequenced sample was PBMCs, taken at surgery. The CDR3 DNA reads TGCGCCAGCAGCCAGCAGGGTCAGTCCGGGGAGCTGTTTTTT. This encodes CASSQQGQSGELFF.